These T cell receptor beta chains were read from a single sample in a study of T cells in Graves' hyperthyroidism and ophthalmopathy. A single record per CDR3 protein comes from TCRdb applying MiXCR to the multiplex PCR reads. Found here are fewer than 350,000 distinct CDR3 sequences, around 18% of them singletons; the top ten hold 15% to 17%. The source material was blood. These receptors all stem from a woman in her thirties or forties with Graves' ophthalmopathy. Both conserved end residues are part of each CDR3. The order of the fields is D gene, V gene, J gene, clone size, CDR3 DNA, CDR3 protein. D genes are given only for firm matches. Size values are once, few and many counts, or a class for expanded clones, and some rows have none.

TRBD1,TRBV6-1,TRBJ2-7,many,TGTGCCAGCAGCTCAGGGGGACAGGGTTCCTACGAGCAGTACTTC,CASSSGGQGSYEQYF
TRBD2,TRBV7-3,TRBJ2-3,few,TGTGCCAGCAGCAGACTAGCGGGACCGACGGCGTCAGATACGCAGTATTTT,CASSRLAGPTASDTQYF
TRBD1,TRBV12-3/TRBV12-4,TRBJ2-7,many,TGTGCCAGCAGTCTATACCGGGACAGGGCCTACGAGCAGTACTTC,CASSLYRDRAYEQYF
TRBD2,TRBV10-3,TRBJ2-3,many,TGTGCCACCAGACGGGCGGGAGTCCCAGATACGCAGTATTTT,CATRRAGVPDTQYF
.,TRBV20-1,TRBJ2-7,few,TGCAGTGCTCCCTTCCTAGCCGACTCCTACGAGCAGTACTTC,CSAPFLADSYEQYF
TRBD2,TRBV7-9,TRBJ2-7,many,TGTGCCAGCAGCGCTCGGACTAGCGGGAGTGACGAGCAGTACTTC,CASSARTSGSDEQYF
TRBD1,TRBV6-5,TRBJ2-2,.,TGTGCCAGCAGCTACGTGACAGGGGTGAACACCGGGGAGCTGTTTTTT,CASSYVTGVNTGELFF
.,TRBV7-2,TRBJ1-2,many,TGTGCCAGCAGCTCTCAAATTGACTATGGCTACACCTTC,CASSSQIDYGYTF
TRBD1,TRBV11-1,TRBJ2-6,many,TGTGCCAGCAGCTTCACCGGGACAGGGGGCGCTGGGGCCAACGTCCTGACTTTC,CASSFTGTGGAGANVLTF
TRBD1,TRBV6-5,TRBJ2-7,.,TGTGCCAGCAGTTACATCTACGGGACAGAGTACGAGCAGTACTTC,CASSYIYGTEYEQYF
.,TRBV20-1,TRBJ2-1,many,TGCAGTGCTAGCGGTTCCTACAATGAGCAGTTCTTC,CSASGSYNEQFF
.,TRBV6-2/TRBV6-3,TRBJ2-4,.,TGTGCCAGCGGGACGGCCTCCAACATTCAGTACTTC,CASGTASNIQYF
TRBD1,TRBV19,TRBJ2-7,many,TGTGCCAGTGGACCCCGACCGGGGACAGGGACCAACGAGCAGTACTTC,CASGPRPGTGTNEQYF
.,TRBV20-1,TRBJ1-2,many,TGCAGTGCTAGAGATACTCGCTCGAGGGACTATGGCTACACCTTC,CSARDTRSRDYGYTF
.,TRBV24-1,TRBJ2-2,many,TGTGCCACCAGTGATACGTGGTTCACCGGGGAGCTGTTTTTT,CATSDTWFTGELFF
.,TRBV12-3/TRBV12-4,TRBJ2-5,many,TGTGCCAGCAGTTTCGAAGGGATAGGCCAGTACTTC,CASSFEGIGQYF
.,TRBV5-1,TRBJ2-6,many,TGCGCCAGCAGCCCGGACAGCTCAACCTCTGGGGCCAACGTCCTGACTTTC,CASSPDSSTSGANVLTF
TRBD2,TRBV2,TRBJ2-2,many,TGTGCCAGCAGTGAACGTAGCGGGAACGCAGGGGAGCTGTTTTTT,CASSERSGNAGELFF
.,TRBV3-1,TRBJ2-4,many,TGTGCCAGCAGTCTGGGGCGGCTGGACATTCAGTACTTC,CASSLGRLDIQYF
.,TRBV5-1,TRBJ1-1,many,TGCGCCAGCAGCGTGTCCCGGGCCTCGGAAACTTTCTTT,CASSVSRASETFF
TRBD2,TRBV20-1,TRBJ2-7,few,TGCAGTGCTAGAGAAATCCAACTAGCGGGAATGTCGTCTCTCTACGAGCAGTACTTC,CSAREIQLAGMSSLYEQYF
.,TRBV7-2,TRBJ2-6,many,TGTGCCAGCAGCTTGAGGGGGGAAGGGGGCTCTGGGGCCAACGTCCTGACTTTC,CASSLRGEGGSGANVLTF
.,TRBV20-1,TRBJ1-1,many,TGCAGTGCTAGTCCTCCGGGAACTGAAGCTTTCTTT,CSASPPGTEAFF
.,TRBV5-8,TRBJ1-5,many,TGTGCCAGCAGCGTCCGGTGGGGTTACCAGCCCCAGCATTTT,CASSVRWGYQPQHF
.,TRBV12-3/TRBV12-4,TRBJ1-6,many,TGTGCCAGCAGTTTAGAACCGGGAGGGCTTGGTTCACCCCTCCACTTT,CASSLEPGGLGSPLHF
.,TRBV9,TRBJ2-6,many,TGTGCCAGCAGCTCAGGGCACGTGGATACCTCTGGGGCCAACGTCCTGACTTTC,CASSSGHVDTSGANVLTF
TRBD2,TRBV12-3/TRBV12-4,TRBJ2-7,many,TGTGCCAGCAGTAGCGGGAGATACGAGCAGTACTTC,CASSSGRYEQYF
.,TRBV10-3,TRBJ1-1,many,TGTGCCATCAGTGCCTTAACGGGGAACACTGAAGCTTTCTTT,CAISALTGNTEAFF
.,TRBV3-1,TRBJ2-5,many,TGTGCCAGCAGCCAGACAATGGCCTTTGGGGGAGAGACCCAGTACTTC,CASSQTMAFGGETQYF
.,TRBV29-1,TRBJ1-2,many,TGCAGCGAGCACCGGGACGGTAACTATGGCTACACCTTC,CSEHRDGNYGYTF
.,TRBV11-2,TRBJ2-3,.,TGTGCCAGCAGCATAGGGATGGGATTTATCCTCCCAGATACGCAGTATTTT,CASSIGMGFILPDTQYF
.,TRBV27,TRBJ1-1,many,TGTGCCAGCAGTGCGCTGACAGGACTAAACACTGAAGCTTTCTTT,CASSALTGLNTEAFF
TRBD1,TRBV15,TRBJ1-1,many,TGTGCCACCAGCAGAGGGACAGGGTTCGCTGAAGCTTTCTTT,CATSRGTGFAEAFF
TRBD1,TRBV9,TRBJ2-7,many,TGTGCCAGACCGGGACAGGCGATAATAACAGACTACGAGCAGTACTTC,CARPGQAIITDYEQYF
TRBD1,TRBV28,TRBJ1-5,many,TGTGCCAGCAGGACAGGGAGCAATCAGCCCCAGCATTTT,CASRTGSNQPQHF
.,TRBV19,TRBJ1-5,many,TGCGGATCCGGGGACAATCAGCCCCAGCATTTT,CGSGDNQPQHF
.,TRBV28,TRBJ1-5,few,TGTGCCAGCACACGGGACCCCAATCAGCCCCGGCATTTT,CASTRDPNQPRHF
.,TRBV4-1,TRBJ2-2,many,TGCGCCAGCAGCCAAGGCTCCGGCCCCTTCGCCACCGGGGAGCTGTTTTTT,CASSQGSGPFATGELFF
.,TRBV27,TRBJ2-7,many,TGTGCCAGCAGTTGGGGGAAGGTTCCCTACGAGCAGTACTTC,CASSWGKVPYEQYF
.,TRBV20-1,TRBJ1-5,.,TGCAGTGCTAGAGACGGGGGGCATCAGCCCCAGCATTTT,CSARDGGHQPQHF
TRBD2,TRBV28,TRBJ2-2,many,TGTGCCAGCAGTTTACTGTCTATAGCGGGAGGGAACACCGGGGAGCTGTTTTTT,CASSLLSIAGGNTGELFF
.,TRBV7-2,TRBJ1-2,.,TGTGCCAGCAGCTTAGGCCAGACCGGTGGCTACACCTTC,CASSLGQTGGYTF
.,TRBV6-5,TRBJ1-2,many,TGTGCCAGCAGTTACGGGGGTCGGGGAACGCAGGACTATGGCTACACCTTC,CASSYGGRGTQDYGYTF
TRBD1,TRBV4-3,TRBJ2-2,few,TGCGCCAGCAGCCAGAGGACAGGGACCGGGGAGCTGTTTTTT,CASSQRTGTGELFF
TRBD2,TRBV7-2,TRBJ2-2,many,TGTGCCAGCAGCTTAGCGGGAGTGGGACTAGGACTCACCGGGGAGCTGTTTTTT,CASSLAGVGLGLTGELFF
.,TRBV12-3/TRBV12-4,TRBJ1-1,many,TGTGCCAGCAGGTGGAGACGGATGAACACTGAAGCTTTCTTT,CASRWRRMNTEAFF
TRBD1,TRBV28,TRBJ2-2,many,TGTGCCAGCAGTTTGGGACAGGTCTACACCGGGGAGCTGTTTTTT,CASSLGQVYTGELFF
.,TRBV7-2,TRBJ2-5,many,TGTGCCAGCAGCCTAGGACAGCGACAAGAGACCCAGTACTTC,CASSLGQRQETQYF
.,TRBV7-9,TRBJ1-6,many,TGTGCCAGCAGCCCTGACGGACTTGATTCACCCCTCCACTTT,CASSPDGLDSPLHF
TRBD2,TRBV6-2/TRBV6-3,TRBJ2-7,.,TGTGCCAGCAGTTACTCGATTCGGCGGGGGGCCTCCTACGAGCAGTACTTC,CASSYSIRRGASYEQYF
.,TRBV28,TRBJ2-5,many,TGTGCCAGCAGTTTAACCGGAGGGTCCCGGACCCAGTACTTC,CASSLTGGSRTQYF
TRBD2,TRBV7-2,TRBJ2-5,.,TGTGCCAGCAGCTTACAACTAGCGGAAGAGACCCAGTACTTC,CASSLQLAEETQYF